This entry features one T cell receptor beta chain sequence. TCRdb's table, derived via immunoSEQ multiplex PCR, lists solely in-frame clones and lacks some. The sample includes 50,000 to 70,000 clones, 65% to 85% of them seen just once. Trimming removed 0 bases from V and 5 bases from J, with 9 bases in between. CDR3 size: 14 residues. Germline-derived CDR1 and CDR2 are SGHRS and YFSETQ. This entry comes from a study of blood T cell repertoires in COVID-19. This clonotype was sampled from a man aged 80 or over with COVID-19, enrolled during active disease. The chain couples TRBV5-1 to TRBJ2-1; D gene unclear. Sequencing was carried out using peripheral blood. Here the CDR3 DNA reads TGCGCCAGCAGCTTGGACAGAGCCGACAATGAGCAGTTCTTC. Translating it yields CASSLDRADNEQFF.